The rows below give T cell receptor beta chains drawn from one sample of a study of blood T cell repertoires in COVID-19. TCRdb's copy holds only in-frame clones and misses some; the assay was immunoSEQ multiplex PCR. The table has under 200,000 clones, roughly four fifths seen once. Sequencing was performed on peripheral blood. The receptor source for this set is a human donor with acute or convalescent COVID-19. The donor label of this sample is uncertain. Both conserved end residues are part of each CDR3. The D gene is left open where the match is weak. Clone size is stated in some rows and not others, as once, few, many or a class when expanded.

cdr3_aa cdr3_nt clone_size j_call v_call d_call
CASSLVGGNQPQHF TGCGCCAGCAGCTTGGTGGGAGGTAACCAGCCCCAGCATTTT - TRBJ1-5 TRBV5-1 -
CASSGNSPLHF TGTGCCAGTAGCGGGAATTCACCCCTCCACTTT - TRBJ1-6 TRBV19 -
CAWGVERAEQYF TGTGCCTGGGGGGTAGAGCGGGCCGAGCAGTACTTC - TRBJ2-7 TRBV30 -
CSAGRGDAFF TGCAGCGCCGGGCGGGGAGACGCTTTCTTT once TRBJ1-1 TRBV29-1 -
CASRPDRVSLHEQFF TGTGCCAGTAGACCGGACAGGGTATCCCTCCATGAGCAGTTCTTC - TRBJ2-1 TRBV19 TRBD1
CATRGGAGGTDTQYF TGCGCCACCAGAGGGGGCGCCGGGGGCACAGATACGCAGTATTTT once TRBJ2-3 TRBV5-1 TRBD1
CASSWSGEINQPQHF TGTGCCAGCAGTTGGTCAGGGGAGATCAATCAGCCCCAGCATTTT - TRBJ1-5 TRBV2 -
CASSYGTGNEKLFF TGTGCCAGCAGTTACGGGACAGGGAATGAAAAACTGTTTTTT - TRBJ1-4 TRBV28 TRBD1
CASSSGQLVSTEAFF TGTGCCAGCAGTTCGGGACAGTTGGTAAGCACTGAAGCTTTCTTT once TRBJ1-1 TRBV6-5 TRBD1
CASRFSGALNEQFF TGTGCCAGCAGATTTAGCGGGGCCCTCAATGAGCAGTTCTTC - TRBJ2-1 TRBV6-5 TRBD2
CASSSLTAGGETQYF TGTGCCAGCAGCTCTTTAACGGCGGGGGGAGAGACCCAGTACTTC - TRBJ2-5 TRBV5-5 TRBD2
CASSFGGARTGELFF TGTGCCAGCAGTTTCGGAGGGGCGCGGACCGGGGAGCTGTTTTTT - TRBJ2-2 TRBV28 -
CASSLGQASGRSSDTQYF TGTGCCAGCAGCTTAGGACAGGCTAGCGGGAGGTCGTCAGATACGCAGTATTTT - TRBJ2-3 TRBV11-2 TRBD2
CAPPVPNQPQHF TGTGCCCCCCCAGTTCCCAATCAGCCCCAGCATTTT few TRBJ1-5 TRBV9 -
CASSTKGQADTDTQYF TGTGCCAGCAGCACTAAGGGACAGGCCGACACAGATACGCAGTATTTT - TRBJ2-3 TRBV5-5 TRBD1
CASRTGGDYGYTF TGTGCCAGCAGAACGGGGGGGGACTATGGCTACACCTTC - TRBJ1-2 TRBV6-5 -
CASSPPMGGRAHEQFF TGCGCCAGCAGTCCCCCTATGGGGGGGCGCGCCCATGAGCAGTTCTTC few TRBJ2-1 TRBV23-1 -
CASSGTVSYNEQFF TGTGCCAGCAGTGGGACAGTCTCTTACAATGAGCAGTTCTTC - TRBJ2-1 TRBV7-9 TRBD1
CASSYWVGVQETQYF TGTGCCAGCAGTTACTGGGTGGGAGTCCAAGAGACCCAGTACTTC - TRBJ2-5 TRBV6-2/TRBV6-3 -
CASSSNRGLVDGYTF TGTGCCAGCAGCTCCAACAGGGGGCTGGTCGATGGCTACACCTTC few TRBJ1-2 TRBV5-6 TRBD1
CASSPDRLDNEQFF TGTGCCAGCAGCCCCGACCGACTAGACAATGAGCAGTTCTTC - TRBJ2-1 TRBV7-9 -
CAWSHSQGELFF TGTGCCTGGAGTCACAGTCAAGGGGAGCTGTTTTTT - TRBJ2-2 TRBV30 -
CASSEFRDTAYEQYF TGTGCCAGCAGTGAATTCCGGGACACCGCCTACGAGCAGTACTTC - TRBJ2-7 TRBV25-1 -
CASSFDSGGEQYF TGCGCCAGCAGCTTCGATTCCGGAGGCGAGCAGTACTTC - TRBJ2-7 TRBV5-1 -
CASSYSTGTNEKLFF TGTGCCAGCAGTTACTCAACAGGAACTAATGAAAAACTGTTTTTT - TRBJ1-4 TRBV6-5 -
CASSLRTSGRNEQFF TGTGCCAGCAGTCTCCGGACTAGCGGGAGGAATGAGCAGTTCTTC - TRBJ2-1 TRBV28 TRBD2
CASSAGGQGRDGYTF TGTGCCAGCAGTGCGGGGGGACAGGGTAGAGACGGCTACACCTTC once TRBJ1-2 TRBV6-4 TRBD1